These T cell receptor beta chains were read from a single sample in a study of tumor-infiltrating lymphocytes in primary liver carcinoma. TCRdb itself ran the multiplex PCR reads through MiXCR, one entry per CDR3 protein. There are some 320,000 distinct CDR3 sequences in the sample; 65% occur only once, and approximately 9% lies in the top ten. Sequences were obtained from peripheral blood. Receptors originate from a man aged 35 to 55 with primary liver carcinoma and hepatitis B virus infection. Each CDR3 is given with its conserved first and last residue. Each record gives: CDR3 DNA, CDR3 protein, J gene, D gene, clone size, V gene. The D gene is left open where the match is weak. Clone size is given for some rows only: seen once, a few or many times, or a class if the clone is expanded.

TGTGCCAGCAGTGGAGCGGGACTAGTGGGCTATGAGCAGTTCTTC | CASSGAGLVGYEQFF | TRBJ2-1 | TRBD2 | . | TRBV6-1
TGTGCCAGCAGTGAAAGAGGGTGGGGGGCGGAGAATCAGCCCCAGCATTTT | CASSERGWGAENQPQHF | TRBJ1-5 | . | many | TRBV6-1
TGTGCCAGCAGCCATGAGGGTGAGCGGTACACTGAAGTCTTCTTT | CASSHEGERYTEVFF | TRBJ1-1 | . | . | TRBV5-5
TGTGCCAGCAGTATAACCAAGGTCAATGTGCAGTATTTT | CASSITKVNVQYF | TRBJ2-3 | . | many | TRBV28
TGTGCCAGCAGGATCAGACCGGGACTCCGCTCCTACGAGCAGTACTTC | CASRIRPGLRSYEQYF | TRBJ2-7 | . | . | TRBV21-1
TGTGCCAGCAGACCCGGGACAAGTGGCGAGCAGTACTTC | CASRPGTSGEQYF | TRBJ2-7 | . | few | TRBV12-3/TRBV12-4
TGTGCCGGCAGCAAGGGACTAGCGAGAGTATCGGGAGAGCAGTACTTC | CAGSKGLARVSGEQYF | TRBJ2-7 | TRBD2 | once | TRBV6-5
TGTGCCATCAGTCGAACGAGAGGGACTAGCACAGATACGCAGTATTTT | CAISRTRGTSTDTQYF | TRBJ2-3 | . | many | TRBV10-3
TGTGCCAGCAGCTTAGATCAAGGCAGGCCCTGCACAGATACGCAGTATTTT | CASSLDQGRPCTDTQYF | TRBJ2-3 | . | . | TRBV11-2
TGTGCCAGCAGCCCAGGATTAGCGGGAGGTGTGGGGGCTGGGCAGTTCTTC | CASSPGLAGGVGAGQFF | TRBJ2-1 | TRBD2 | . | TRBV7-3
TGTGCCAGCAGCTTATCGGCGGGAGCGGACGGGGAGCTGTTTTTT | CASSLSAGADGELFF | TRBJ2-2 | TRBD2 | many | TRBV5-4
TGTGCCAGCAGTTCACCCGGGGGGGGAAGCAATCGGCCCCAGCATTTT | CASSSPGGGSNRPQHF | TRBJ1-5 | . | few | TRBV6-6
TGTGCCAGCAGCCGAGAAGGACAGGGCTCCTACGAGCAGTACTTC | CASSREGQGSYEQYF | TRBJ2-7 | TRBD1 | many | TRBV11-2
TGTGCCAGCAGTTACCAGACAGGGTTGGCCACTGAAGCTTTCTTT | CASSYQTGLATEAFF | TRBJ1-1 | TRBD1 | few | TRBV6-1
TGCAGCGTTTTGGTGACTGGGATGGGGAACACCGGGGAGCTGTTTTTT | CSVLVTGMGNTGELFF | TRBJ2-2 | . | . | TRBV29-1
. | CSVGDGTGEQYF | TRBJ2-7 | . | . | TRBV29-1
TGTGCCAGCGGCTCCGGGGGTGGGCATCGGGGGCAGTTCTTC | CASGSGGGHRGQFF | TRBJ2-1 | . | . | TRBV11-2
TGTGCCAGCAGCCTCTTCGTATGGGACAATGAACAGTTCTTC | CASSLFVWDNEQFF | TRBJ2-1 | . | . | TRBV11-3
TGTGCCGCGACAGGGGGCCCCCAAGAGACCCAGTACTTC | CAATGGPQETQYF | TRBJ2-5 | TRBD1 | . | TRBV10-3
TGTGCCAGCAGCACACGGACGCACCAGGAGACCCAGTACTTC | CASSTRTHQETQYF | TRBJ2-5 | . | . | TRBV28
TGTGCCAGCAGTTTTAAAGATTCGATAGCGGGAGGGCAGAAGTTCTTC | CASSFKDSIAGGQKFF | TRBJ2-1 | TRBD2 | . | TRBV12-3/TRBV12-4
TGTGCCAGCAGTTCCCGTGTGCGAGCAGACTACGAGCAGTACTTC | CASSSRVRADYEQYF | TRBJ2-7 | . | few | TRBV12-3/TRBV12-4
TGTGCCAGCAGTCCGCCGGGACGGGGCTCCTACAATGAACAGTTCTTC | CASSPPGRGSYNEQFF | TRBJ2-1 | . | . | TRBV6-2/TRBV6-3
TGTGCCATCAGTGAGGGATTGCGAGCGTCCACAGATATGCAGTATTTT | CAISEGLRASTDMQYF | TRBJ2-3 | . | . | TRBV10-3
TGTGCCAGCCTACGGGGGGCACAGGTTTGGGGCGAGCAGTACTTC | CASLRGAQVWGEQYF | TRBJ2-7 | . | . | TRBV28
TGTGCCAGCAGCCTCGGGGGCCGCAATGGTGTTGGTGAGCAGTTCTTC | CASSLGGRNGVGEQFF | TRBJ2-1 | . | . | TRBV11-2
TGTGCCAACGGCCATAGCGGGAGGGCCGACAATGAGCAGTTCTTC | CANGHSGRADNEQFF | TRBJ2-1 | TRBD2 | . | TRBV11-1
TGTGGCAGCACTTCTCCAGGGATTAATCAGCCCCAGCATTTT | CGSTSPGINQPQHF | TRBJ1-5 | . | . | TRBV6-2/TRBV6-3
TGTGCCGGCAGTTATTACAATGAGCAGTTCTTC | CAGSYYNEQFF | TRBJ2-1 | . | . | TRBV6-1
TGTGCCAGCAAAATCGGCGGGAGCTCCTACAATGAACAGTACTTC | CASKIGGSSYNEQYF | TRBJ2-7 | TRBD2 | . | TRBV11-2
TGTGCCTCGGACCCCAGGGGCACCGGGGAGCTGTTTTTT | CASDPRGTGELFF | TRBJ2-2 | . | . | TRBV30